Listed here are 27 T cell receptor beta chains from one sample, sequenced in a study of cytomegalovirus exposure and HLA in healthy donors. The PCR had 60 Vbeta and 13 Jbeta primers. This table comes from immunoSEQ multiplex PCR, and its TCRdb copy is limited to in-frame clones, with some not included. Its clone listing holds some 31,000 clones. Sequencing was carried out using PBMCs. These receptors were collected from a woman aged 35 to 49 in good health and CMV-seropositive.

The rearrangement links TRBV11-2 to TRBJ2-2, with a weak D call TRBD1 (6 bases). The CDR3 is made up of 15 amino acids. V was clipped by 6 bases and J by 0 bases, with 11 bases between them. Germline assignment: CDR1 SGHAT and CDR2 FQNNGV. CDR3 amino acids: CASSRRTANTGELFF. The CDR3, as DNA: TGTGCCAGCAGTAGGAGGACAGCGAACACCGGGGAGCTGTTTTTT. The entire variable domain, with the rest obtained from reference TRBV11-2 and TRBJ2-2, is as follows: EAGVAQSPRYKIIEKRQSVAFWCNPISGHATLYWYQQILGQGPKLLIQFQNNGVVDDSQLPKDRFSAERLKGVDSTLKIQPAKLEDSAVYLCASSRRTANTGELFFGEGSRLTVL.

The J gene is TRBJ2-7, the V gene TRBV7-2, with TRBD1 as a possible D gene (6 bases). The CDR3 spans 12 residues. V was trimmed by 5 bases and J by 6 bases, leaving 11 bases between them. CDR1 is SGHTA and CDR2 is FQGNSA in the germline V gene. CDR3 DNA: TGTGCCAGCAGCGTAGGACAGTCCGAGCAGTACTTC. Translated: CASSVGQSEQYF.

The CDR3 DNA follows: TGTGCCAGCAGTGACCGGGGACTAGCGGGTAACTCCTACGAGCAGTACTTC. Amino acids: CASSDRGLAGNSYEQYF. The chain employs TRBV6-4 and TRBJ2-7; TRBD2 matches 12 bases. V dropped 2 bases and J dropped 0; count of bases not matched to a gene: 5. From germline, CDR1 is MRHNA and CDR2 SNTAGT. This CDR3 contains 17 residues.

This clone is called medium-sized based on its frequency. The chain is built from TRBV28 and TRBJ2-7; D uncertain. Per the germline V gene, CDR1 is MDHEN and CDR2 is SYDVKM. Trimming took off 5 bases at V and 3 bases at J, with 11 bases between the two ends. The CDR3 extends over 13 amino acids. The DNA for the CDR3 is TGTGCCAGCAGTGCCCCTCCAGGCTACGAGCAGTACTTC. Amino acid sequence: CASSAPPGYEQYF. The whole variable domain, remainder taken from reference TRBV28 and TRBJ2-7, is DVKVTQSSRYLVKRTGEKVFLECVQDMDHENMFWYRQDPGLGLRLIYFSYDVKMKEKGDIPEGYSVSREKKERFSLILESASTNQTSMYLCASSAPPGYEQYFGPGTRLTVT.

About this clone: The junction shows a germline mismatch at one end, possibly a read error. V and J are TRBV7-8 and TRBJ2-7, with D possibly matching TRBD2 (6 bases). The germline V gene has CDR1 SGHVS and CDR2 FQNEAQ. The CDR3 is made up of 13 amino acids. In nucleotides, the CDR3 is TGTGCCAGCAGTTTTGAGATGGGCTACCGGGGGATCTTC. This translates into CASSFEMGYRGIF.

The rearrangement joins TRBV30 to TRBJ2-2, with 10 bases lining up with TRBD2. Germline assignment: CDR1 GTSNPN and CDR2 SVGIG (reference sequence). The ends lost 2 bases at V and 5 bases at J; junction bases unmatched: 2. The CDR3 is 14 amino acids. The CDR3 spells CAWSSGRGTGELFF. Here the CDR3 DNA reads TGTGCCTGGAGTAGCGGGAGGGGTACCGGGGAGCTGTTTTTT.

The V gene is TRBV15, the J gene TRBJ2-5; TRBD1 matches 12 bases. The length of the CDR3 is 15 residues. Trimming cost V 5 bases and J 4 bases; bases outside gene matches: 5. Germline CDR1 reads LNHNV; CDR2 reads YYDKDF (reference sequence). The DNA for the CDR3 is TGTGCCACCAGCGGCGGGACAGGGGGCAGAGAGACCCAGTACTTC. This encodes CATSGGTGGRETQYF.

The chain is built from TRBV11-3 and TRBJ2-3; 7 bases are shared with TRBD2. This CDR3 contains 15 residues. Trimming at V came to 4 bases and at J to 0 bases, leaving 4 bases not matched to a gene. Per the germline V gene, CDR1 is SGHNT and CDR2 is YENEEA. Written as DNA, the CDR3 is TGTGCCAGCAGCTGGTGGGGGGGGAGCACAGATACGCAGTATTTT. This codes for CASSWWGGSTDTQYF.

This chain links TRBV6-5 with TRBJ2-6, with D possibly being TRBD1 (5 bases). The V end was cut by 0 bases, the J end by 4 bases, with 10 bases between. CDR3 length: 16 amino acids. Germline values: CDR1 MNHEY, CDR2 SVGAGI. CDR3 bases: TGTGCCAGCAGTTACTCGGCAGGGTTGGGGGCCAACGTCCTGACTTTC. Its translation is CASSYSAGLGANVLTF.

The rearrangement uses TRBV5-6 and TRBJ1-2; 8 positions match TRBD1. Trimming removed 4 bases from V and 4 bases from J; junction bases left unmatched: 6. Germline-derived CDR1 and CDR2 are SGHDT and YYEEEE. The CDR3 spans 14 residues. DNA for the CDR3: TGTGCCAGCAGCACCAGGGGGCTGGGCTATGGCTACACCTTC. This gives the protein CASSTRGLGYGYTF. Together with reference TRBV5-6 and TRBJ1-2, the CDR3 gives the full variable domain: DAGVTQSPTHLIKTRGQQVTLRCSPKSGHDTVSWYQQALGQGPQFIFQYYEEEERQRGNFPDRFSGHQFPNYSSELNVNALLLGDSALYLCASSTRGLGYGYTFGSGTRLTVV.

The chain links TRBV5-6 to TRBJ1-4, with D maybe TRBD1 (5 bases). Trimming left V 1 base short and J 4 bases short, with 8 bases between. Looked up from germline, CDR1 is SGHDT and CDR2 is YYEEEE. CDR3 length: 14 residues. In DNA, the CDR3 is TGTGCCAGCAGCTTGCAGGGCAATAATGAAAAACTGTTTTTT. Translated, it gives CASSLQGNNEKLFF. Combining the CDR3 with reference TRBV5-6 and TRBJ1-4 gives the whole variable domain DAGVTQSPTHLIKTRGQQVTLRCSPKSGHDTVSWYQQALGQGPQFIFQYYEEEERQRGNFPDRFSGHQFPNYSSELNVNALLLGDSALYLCASSLQGNNEKLFFGSGTQLSVL.

The CDR3 reads CAWSFTGDPEAFF. CDR3 coding DNA: TGTGCCTGGAGTTTCACCGGGGATCCTGAAGCTTTCTTT. The genes are TRBV30 and TRBJ1-1; the D is unclear. The V gene lost 2 bases and the J gene lost 6 bases, with 13 bases spanning the gap. In germline, CDR1 is GTSNPN, CDR2 SVGIG (reference sequence). The CDR3 is 13 amino acids.

V usage is TRBV18 and J usage is TRBJ1-5, with a weak D call TRBD1 (5 bases). The V gene lost 3 bases and the J gene lost 3 bases, with 12 bases spanning the gap. CDR1 and CDR2 from the germline V gene are KGHSH and LQKENI. The CDR3 runs 15 residues. The CDR3 DNA follows: TGTGCCAGCTCACCGGATGACAGTTTCAATCAGCCCCAGCATTTT. Translated: CASSPDDSFNQPQHF.

The rearrangement links TRBV7-9 to TRBJ1-2, with a weak D call TRBD1 (5 bases). The CDR3 sequence is 13 residues long. Trimming stripped 5 bases from V and 7 bases from J, with 14 bases between. Germline-derived CDR1 and CDR2 are SEHNR and FQNEAQ (reference sequence). CDR3: CASSPDILGGYTF. The CDR3 bases are TGTGCCAGCAGCCCGGACATTCTCGGTGGCTACACCTTC.

This sequence joins TRBV10-1 and TRBJ2-7; TRBD1 agrees at 9 bases. CDR1 and CDR2 (germline): WNHNN, SYGVQD (reference sequence). The junction had 14 bases not matched to a gene; V was cut back by 4 bases and J by 4 bases. This CDR3 is built from 17 residues. The CDR3 is CASSVGPGQGFLYEQYF. For the CDR3, the DNA is TGCGCCAGCAGTGTTGGGCCGGGACAGGGATTTTTGTACGAGCAGTACTTC.

This clone counts as medium-sized by frequency. The rearrangement joins TRBV6-1 to TRBJ2-1; 11 nucleotides match TRBD2. V shed 4 bases and J 3 bases; nucleotides not matched to a gene: 5. CDR1 and CDR2 (germline): MNHNS, SASEGT. This CDR3 has 16 amino acids. The CDR3 sequence: CASSGWTSGLYNEQFF. DNA of the CDR3: TGTGCCAGCAGTGGTTGGACTAGCGGGCTCTACAATGAGCAGTTCTTC.

CDR3 in amino acids: CASSLALAVNTGELFF. In nucleotides, the CDR3 is TGCGCCAGCAGCTTGGCACTAGCGGTGAACACCGGGGAGCTGTTTTTT. This chain joins TRBV5-1 and TRBJ2-2; 8 bases fit TRBD2. V trimming: 0 bases; J trimming: 1 base; junction bases outside the gene matches: 2. Germline V gene data show CDR1 as SGHRS and CDR2 as YFSETQ. The CDR3 contains 16 residues. The variable domain in full, with the rest retrieved from reference TRBV5-1 and TRBJ2-2, is KAGVTQTPRYLIKTRGQQVTLSCSPISGHRSVSWYQQTPGQGLQFLFEYFSETQRNKGNFPGRFSGRQFSNSRSEMNVSTLELGDSALYLCASSLALAVNTGELFFGEGSRLTVL.

The chain has TRBV7-9 and TRBJ1-1, with D possibly TRBD1 on 6 matching bases. CDR3 length: 15 amino acids. The germline gives CDR1 SEHNR, CDR2 FQNEAQ (reference sequence). Trimming removed 3 bases from V and 5 bases from J, with 16 bases in between. This CDR3 is CASSFSRGGWTEAFF. The DNA for the CDR3 is TGTGCCAGCAGCTTCTCCAGGGGCGGCTGGACTGAAGCTTTCTTT.

V usage is TRBV9 and J usage is TRBJ2-3, with D maybe TRBD1 (5 bases). There are 14 residues in the CDR3. Per germline, CDR1 SGDLS and CDR2 YYNGEE. V lost 5 bases and J 2 bases, leaving 12 bases between the germline ends. The CDR3 loop reads CASSMGQHTDTQYF. As DNA, the CDR3 is TGTGCCAGCAGTATGGGGCAGCACACAGATACGCAGTATTTT.

On this clone itself: Distinct nucleotide sequences in the sample also encode this CDR3. The chain combines TRBV5-1 with TRBJ2-3, with 12 positions matching TRBD2. Germline V CDR1 and CDR2: SGHRS, YFSETQ. The J segment lost 1 base and the V segment lost 0 bases, leaving 0 bases of the junction unmatched. This CDR3 spans 16 amino acids. CDR3 loop: CASSLGLAGGTDTQYF. CDR3 DNA: TGCGCCAGCAGCTTGGGACTAGCGGGGGGCACAGATACGCAGTATTTT.

V usage is TRBV9 and J usage is TRBJ2-5, with TRBD2 as a possible D gene (6 bases). The germline V gene has CDR1 SGDLS and CDR2 YYNGEE. V gave up 0 bases and J gave up 4 bases, with 13 bases separating them. The CDR3 is 15 amino acids. The CDR3 sequence: CASSVGSGAGETQYF. The CDR3 nucleotides read TGTGCCAGCAGCGTAGGCTCGGGAGCGGGAGAGACCCAGTACTTC.

The CDR3: CASTAAKAGHLETQYF. The DNA of the CDR3 is TGTGCCAGCACCGCAGCCAAGGCAGGGCACCTAGAGACCCAGTACTTC. J is TRBJ2-5 and V is TRBV7-9; perhaps TRBD1 as D (5 bases). V was shortened by 7 bases and J by 4 bases, with 22 bases between the two germline ends. This CDR3 region has 16 residues. CDR1 is SEHNR and CDR2 is FQNEAQ in the germline V gene (reference sequence).

This chain connects TRBV18 to TRBJ2-5; 7 positions match TRBD1. The CDR3 loop spans 15 amino acids. V was clipped by 2 bases and J by 4 bases; unmatched bases: 7. Germline lookup yields CDR1 KGHSH and CDR2 LQKENI. The CDR3 here is CASSPRQGLAETQYF. Written as DNA, the CDR3 is TGTGCCAGCTCACCAAGACAGGGTCTGGCAGAGACCCAGTACTTC.

J is TRBJ1-3 and V is TRBV6-5; D is uncertain. The V end lost 6 bases, the J end lost 0 bases, and 6 bases lay between the germline ends. The germline gives CDR1 MNHEY, CDR2 SVGAGI. The CDR3 runs to 13 residues. CDR3 sequence (DNA): TGTGCCAGCAGGTCCCGCTCTGGAAACACCATATATTTT. It yields the protein CASRSRSGNTIYF.

V and J are TRBV5-1 and TRBJ2-3, with TRBD2 matching 8 bases. Losses at the gene ends were 7 bases for V and 6 bases for J; bases not matched to a gene: 10. Germline V gives CDR1 SGHRS, CDR2 YFSETQ. This CDR3 has 14 amino acids. CDR3 sequence: CASEFGGGIDTQYF. As DNA, the CDR3 is TGCGCCAGCGAATTCGGGGGGGGCATCGATACGCAGTATTTT.

Points on this clone: The same CDR3 arises from other DNA sequences in this sample as well. The V gene is TRBV4-1, the J gene TRBJ1-1; D is unresolved. From germline, CDR1 is MGHRA and CDR2 YSYEKL. V lost 1 base and J 0 bases, leaving 9 bases between the germline ends. The CDR3 extends over 15 amino acids. For the CDR3, the DNA is TGCGCCAGCAGCCAAGGTGGCGGGATGAACACTGAAGCTTTCTTT. It specifies CASSQGGGMNTEAFF.

The CDR3 bases are TGTGCCAGCAGCCACCCCGGGACAGCTCAAGAGACCCAGTACTTC. It codes for CASSHPGTAQETQYF. The J gene is TRBJ2-5, the V gene TRBV4-2; TRBD1 matches at 7 bases. Per germline, CDR1 LGHNA and CDR2 YNFKEQ. V was pared by 3 bases and J by 2 bases, with 6 bases of the junction left unmatched. The CDR3 runs 15 residues.